This T cell receptor (beta chain) emerged from a study of blood T cell repertoires in COVID-19. About the study: T cells, B-cell-depleted T cells, or PBMCs supplied cDNA or gDNA.

Sequencing was performed with immunoSEQ multiplex PCR; in TCRdb, only in-frame clones are kept and a portion is missing. The table shows about 150,000 clones, with almost 85% occurring only once. The CDR3 consists of 18 residues. Trimming left V 1 base short and J 0 bases short, with 18 bases between. The germline gives CDR1 LGHDT, CDR2 YNNKEL (reference sequence). Seattle patients were enrolled during active infection and followed longitudinally. This chain joins TRBV3-1 (or the pseudogene TRBV3-2) and TRBJ1-1, with D possibly matching TRBD1 (6 bases). The receptor's source is an elderly woman with COVID-19, enrolled during active disease. Sequenced: peripheral blood. CDR3 amino acids: CASSQGTSIGGLNTEAFF. The CDR3 DNA sequence: TGTGCCAGCAGCCAAGGTACTTCTATTGGGGGCCTGAACACTGAAGCTTTCTTT.